This T cell receptor beta chain was recovered during a study of CD8 T cells in ankylosing spondylitis (dated by TCRdb to 2017 to 2019). For the wider study: To find TCR variants linked to disease, the study profiled T cell receptor beta repertoires in ankylosing spondylitis patients and healthy donors. The whole study cohort included over a hundred healthy donors and around 24 ankylosing spondylitis patients. Peripheral blood was sampled, and synovial fluid was additionally collected from ankylosing spondylitis patients. The investigation overall reported the following: A TCR beta motif of several highly homologous amino acid variants appeared characteristic of blood from ankylosing spondylitis patients. The disease-linked clones had a CD8+ phenotype and were found at relatively low frequencies in peripheral blood. Some of the motif variants had been reported before in the synovial fluid and blood of reactive arthritis patients, a finding that suggests common disease-initiation mechanisms. According to the report, matched synovial fluid samples from ankylosing spondylitis patients were significantly enriched for the disease-linked clones.

Sequencer: Illumina HiSeq 2500. Quantitative 5'-RACE with molecular barcodes was the method used to prepare the TCR beta libraries. On the authors' methods: A new computational method, built on a probabilistic model of VDJ rearrangement, was used to identify disease-linked TCR variants. TCRdb trimmed public reads at Q25 via fastp, called clones via MiXCR and kept in-frame beta chains. Records with the same CDR3 protein are collapsed into one entry carrying the most frequent genes and DNA. Here the V and J calls rest on TCRdb's processing, not on the authors' analysis. Counted in this sample were about 350,000 distinct CDR3 sequences; 20% to 25% of them appeared once. Of the sample, roughly 13% is held by the ten largest clones. Concerning this clonotype: Which antigen it targets is not known. Base qualities are not provided; no much larger clone lies one nucleotide away.

Sequencing input: blood, either unsorted or a sorted T cell fraction (not recorded which). This TCR was sampled from a male donor with ankylosing spondylitis or in good health (not recorded which).

The nucleotides are TGCGCCAGCAGCCAAAGAGGGCCCAACAATGAGCAGTTCTTC. Its translation is CASSQRGPNNEQFF. The sequence links TRBV4-1 to TRBJ2-1, with TRBD2 tentatively as D gene (5 bases match). Reading from cysteine to phenylalanine, the CDR3 counts 14 amino acids. The sequence is cut down to CDR3 DNA, 42 bases in frame from base 1. The germline V gene encodes CDR1 MGHRA and CDR2 YSYEKL. The junction carries 10 bases between V and J, which are trimmed by 2 bases and 5 bases respectively.